Each of the 27 T cell receptor beta chains below was sequenced from the same sample in a study of cytomegalovirus exposure and HLA in healthy donors. 13 Jbeta primers and 60 Vbeta primers were used for the PCR. Measured with immunoSEQ multiplex PCR; TCRdb has only the in-frame clones, and not every one. Seen in this sample are roughly 120,000 clones; the ten most common clones hold under 1.3%. Sample: PBMCs. These receptors all stem from a man between 18 and 29 years old in good health and CMV-seronegative.

The chain uses TRBV28 and TRBJ1-2; perhaps TRBD1 as D (6 bases). V shed 4 bases and J shed 1 base, with 19 bases lying between them. There are 17 residues in the CDR3. Germline lookup yields CDR1 MDHEN and CDR2 SYDVKM. For the CDR3, the DNA is TGTGCCAGCAGTTATAATCCAAGGACAGACATTAACTATGGCTACACCTTC. Encoded protein: CASSYNPRTDINYGYTF.

The chain recombines TRBV10-2 with TRBJ2-7; 7 nucleotides match TRBD1. The germline gives CDR1 WSHSY, CDR2 SAAADI. The CDR3 has 13 residues. The V gene end was trimmed by 7 bases and the J gene end by 2 bases; junction bases not matched to a gene: 5. As DNA, the CDR3 is TGCGCCAGCAAATCGGGACAGACCTACGAGCAGTACTTC. Amino acid sequence: CASKSGQTYEQYF.

The rearrangement joins TRBV6-1 to TRBJ2-5; 7 bases map to TRBD2. After removal of 4 bases from V and 5 bases from J, the junction contained 10 bases not matched to a gene. Germline assignment: CDR1 MNHNS and CDR2 SASEGT. CDR3 length: 15 residues. The CDR3 nucleotides read TGTGCCAGCAGTGGAAACCCCGGGACTATCGAGACCCAGTACTTC. Translation: CASSGNPGTIETQYF.

The chain is built from TRBV10-1 and TRBJ2-2, with D uncertain. The CDR3 is made up of 16 amino acids. Looked up from germline, CDR1 is WNHNN and CDR2 is SYGVQD (reference sequence). V gave up 2 bases and J gave up 6 bases, with 16 bases separating them. The CDR3 spells CASSESSLLLPGELFF. In DNA, the CDR3 is TGCGCCAGCAGTGAGAGCTCTCTGTTACTTCCCGGGGAGCTGTTTTTT.

The V call is TRBV6-5, the J call TRBJ1-1; TRBD1 matches at 8 bases. Trimming cost V 6 bases and J 8 bases; bases outside gene matches: 11. Germline V CDR1 and CDR2: MNHEY, SVGAGI. The CDR3 is 14 residues long. CDR3 sequence (DNA): TGTGCCAGCAGCCACCACAGGGGGACTGCAGAAGCTTTCTTT. This encodes CASSHHRGTAEAFF.

V usage is TRBV4-1 and J usage is TRBJ2-1; 12 nucleotides agree with TRBD2. CDR1 is MGHRA, CDR2 YSYEKL, per germline. This CDR3 is 17 amino acids long. After removal of 2 bases from V and 4 bases from J, the junction contained 6 bases not matched to a gene. Written as DNA, the CDR3 is TGCGCCAGCAGCCAACTAGCGGGAGGGCTGCCTTACAATGAGCAGTTCTTC. Protein product: CASSQLAGGLPYNEQFF.

The CDR3 loop is CATSRVWDNYEQYF. CDR3 nucleotides: TGTGCCACCAGCAGAGTATGGGACAACTACGAGCAGTACTTC. The chain carries TRBV15 and TRBJ2-7; a possible D gene is TRBD1 (6 bases). The germline V gene encodes CDR1 LNHNV and CDR2 YYDKDF (reference sequence). Trimming shortened V by 1 base and J by 3 bases, and 10 bases separated the two germline ends. The CDR3 contains 14 residues.

The V gene is TRBV18, the J gene TRBJ2-1, with 7 bases aligning to TRBD1. Germline CDR1 KGHSH, CDR2 LQKENI. This CDR3 contains 16 residues. V shed 2 bases and J 6 bases; nucleotides not matched to a gene: 10. In DNA form, the CDR3 reads TGTGCCAGCTCACCATTGGTACAGGGGATTTCCAATGAGCAGTTCTTC. Its protein is CASSPLVQGISNEQFF.

The gene calls are TRBV5-4 and TRBJ1-6; 11 bases agree with TRBD1. CDR1 is SGHNT and CDR2 is YYREEE in the germline V gene (reference sequence). This CDR3 is built from 16 residues. V was clipped by 5 bases and J by 7 bases; unmatched bases: 8. CDR3 nucleotides: TGTGCCAGCAGTACTGGACAGGGGGCAAGGAATTCACCCCTCCACTTT. This gives the protein CASSTGQGARNSPLHF.

The rearrangement joins TRBV7-2 to TRBJ1-1; D remains ambiguous. Trimming took 0 bases from V and 0 from J, leaving 8 bases between them. Germline CDR1 SGHTA, CDR2 FQGNSA. The CDR3 totals 15 residues. The CDR3 reads CASSLARSMNTEAFF. The CDR3 nucleotides read TGTGCCAGCAGCTTAGCGAGAAGTATGAACACTGAAGCTTTCTTT.

The gene calls are TRBV6-5 and TRBJ2-7; 7 bases match TRBD1. Trimming took 5 bases from V and 3 from J; bases not matched to a gene: 7. The germline V gene has CDR1 MNHEY and CDR2 SVGAGI. This CDR3 spans 14 amino acids. The CDR3 DNA follows: TGTGCCAGCAGTACCCCGGGACAGAGCTACGAGCAGTACTTC. It specifies CASSTPGQSYEQYF.

The DNA of the CDR3 is TGTGCTAGTGGTCCCATAAAGGGACAGATGAACTATGGCTACACCTTC. Its protein is CASGPIKGQMNYGYTF. The rearrangement links TRBV12-5 to TRBJ1-2; 7 nucleotides agree with TRBD1. V gave up 5 bases and J gave up 2 bases; unmatched junction bases: 11. The CDR3 runs to 16 residues. Germline V CDR1 and CDR2: LGHNT, FRNRAP.

The chain joins TRBV7-3 to TRBJ1-6; D is possibly TRBD1 (6 bases). Germline-derived CDR1 and CDR2 are SGHTA and FQGTGA. With 1 base removed from V and 9 bases from J, the gap between germline ends came to 16 bases. The CDR3 loop spans 16 amino acids. CDR3 amino acids: CASSLIAPRGGSPLHF. CDR3 in DNA: TGTGCCAGCAGCTTAATTGCTCCCAGGGGTGGTTCACCCCTCCACTTT.

This chain uses TRBV30 with TRBJ1-2; D is ambiguous. CDR1 and CDR2 from the germline V gene are GTSNPN and SVGIG (reference sequence). Trimming shortened V by 4 bases and J by 9 bases, and 15 bases separated the two germline ends. The CDR3 totals 12 residues. The CDR3 sequence is CAWIGRTMRYTF. DNA for the CDR3: TGTGCCTGGATCGGCCGGACTATGCGCTACACCTTC.

J is TRBJ1-4 and V is TRBV5-1; D unresolved. V was cut by 5 bases and J by 8 bases, with 10 bases left in between. CDR1 SGHRS and CDR2 YFSETQ come from the germline V gene. CDR3 length: 12 amino acids. This chain's CDR3 is CASRGVGEKLFF. Written as DNA, the CDR3 is TGCGCCAGCAGGGGAGTGGGGGAAAAACTGTTTTTT.

V is TRBV30 and J is TRBJ1-4; no firm D call. Deletions cut 1 base from V and 7 bases from J, with 19 bases between. The CDR3 is 16 amino acids. CDR1 and CDR2 (germline): GTSNPN, SVGIG (reference sequence). CDR3 sequence: CAWSGNRRSYGEKLFF. CDR3 coding DNA: TGTGCCTGGAGTGGAAACCGCCGAAGCTATGGTGAAAAACTGTTTTTT.

This chain joins TRBV6-6 and TRBJ1-1; D is uncertain. Germline values: CDR1 MNHNY, CDR2 SVGAGI (reference sequence). This CDR3 comprises 15 residues. Trimming shortened V by 6 bases and J by 0 bases, and 14 bases separated the two germline ends. The CDR3: CASRSLDGMNTEAFF. The CDR3 DNA sequence: TGTGCCAGCAGATCCCTAGACGGAATGAACACTGAAGCTTTCTTT.

On this clone itself: Germline is not matched at one junction end, which may reflect a read error. For the CDR3, the DNA is TGTGCCAGCCCACCGCCCCCACATCGGGAGGACACTGAAGCTTTCTTT. It is translated as CASPPPPHREDTEAFF. This chain uses TRBV18 with TRBJ1-1, with D unclear. Germline loops: CDR1 KGHSH, CDR2 LQKENI. The CDR3 has 16 residues. The full variable domain, completed using reference TRBV18 and TRBJ1-1, is NAGVMQNPRHLVRRRGQEARLRCSPMKGHSHVYWYRQLPEEGLKFMVYLQKENIIDESGMPKERFSAEFPKEGPSILRIQQVVRGDSAAYFCASPPPPHREDTEAFFGQGTRLTVV.

The chain employs TRBV19 and TRBJ1-6, with D perhaps TRBD1 (6 bases). The CDR3 runs to 19 residues. Per the germline V gene, CDR1 is LNHDA and CDR2 is SQIVND (reference sequence). V was cut by 3 bases and J by 0 bases, with 18 bases left in between. In DNA, the CDR3 is TGTGCCAGTAGTATCCCGATCGAGCAGGGGTTCTCCTATAATTCACCCCTCCACTTT. Its protein product is CASSIPIEQGFSYNSPLHF.

This chain joins TRBV14 and TRBJ1-1; D is possibly TRBD1 (6 bases). CDR3 length: 17 amino acids. V lost 0 bases and J 1 base, leaving 15 bases between the germline ends. CDR1 is SGHDN, CDR2 FVKESK, per germline. The CDR3 region is CASSQEGYTGWNTEAFF. The CDR3 DNA follows: TGTGCCAGCAGCCAAGAAGGCTATACAGGGTGGAACACTGAAGCTTTCTTT.

V gene TRBV27 combines with J gene TRBJ2-5, with 8 bases lining up with TRBD2. CDR1 is MNHEY and CDR2 is SMNVEV in the germline V gene (reference sequence). The CDR3 has 14 amino acids. V dropped 10 bases and J dropped 5; count of bases not matched to a gene: 12. The CDR3 sequence: CATRERELRETQYF. The CDR3 coding sequence is TGTGCCACCAGAGAGCGGGAGCTTAGGGAGACCCAGTACTTC.

The chain recombines TRBV9 with TRBJ2-3, with TRBD2 identical over 8 bases. CDR3 size: 15 residues. The germline V gene encodes CDR1 SGDLS and CDR2 YYNGEE. J lost 1 base, V lost 3 bases, and 4 bases had no gene match. The CDR3 DNA reads as TGTGCCAGCAGCGCCTCTAGCGGGCGCACAGATACGCAGTATTTT. The encoded protein is CASSASSGRTDTQYF.

The CDR3 DNA sequence: TGTGCCTGGAGCGTCGGCCTCGAGAGGGGCTACACCTTC. It yields the protein CAWSVGLERGYTF. This rearrangement joins TRBV30 to TRBJ1-2; D unresolved. Trimming took off 3 bases at V and 8 bases at J, with 16 bases between the two ends. The germline V gene encodes CDR1 GTSNPN and CDR2 SVGIG (reference sequence). This CDR3 has 13 residues.

The chain links TRBV30 to TRBJ2-7; 7 bases agree with TRBD2. Germline V lookup: CDR1 GTSNPN, CDR2 SVGIG (reference sequence). CDR3 size: 16 residues. The trim removed 3 bases at V and 1 base at J, leaving 12 bases unmatched. Written as DNA, the CDR3 is TGTGCCTGGAGATCCCCCGGCAGGCGGGGGTCCTACGAGCAGTACTTC. It codes for CAWRSPGRRGSYEQYF.

The CDR3: CASSRYQGRVETQYF. The DNA for the CDR3 is TGTGCCAGTAGTAGATACCAGGGGAGGGTAGAGACCCAGTACTTC. The chain joins TRBV19 to TRBJ2-5; TRBD2 is a possible D gene (7 bases). V lost 4 bases and J 4 bases, leaving 16 bases between the germline ends. Germline V gene lookup returns CDR1 LNHDA and CDR2 SQIVND (reference sequence). CDR3 length: 15 residues.

The J gene is TRBJ2-7, the V gene TRBV7-9; 7 positions agree with TRBD1. The V gene end was trimmed by 8 bases and the J gene end by 3 bases; junction bases not matched to a gene: 10. The CDR3 runs to 14 residues. Germline values: CDR1 SEHNR, CDR2 FQNEAQ (reference sequence). CDR3: CASQMRGQCYEQYF. The CDR3 coding sequence is TGTGCCAGCCAGATGAGGGGACAGTGCTACGAGCAGTACTTC.

This chain uses TRBV27 with TRBJ1-1; tentatively, D is TRBD1 (5 bases). Germline V gives CDR1 MNHEY, CDR2 SMNVEV (reference sequence). The V gene lost 1 base and the J gene lost 5 bases, with 8 bases spanning the gap. The CDR3 has 13 residues. CDR3 sequence: CASSLLRGTEAFF. CDR3 nucleotides: TGTGCCAGCAGTTTATTAAGGGGAACTGAAGCTTTCTTT.